Described below is a single T cell receptor (beta chain) sequence and its context. The data stem from a study of cytomegalovirus exposure and HLA in healthy donors. With 60 Vbeta and 13 Jbeta primers, the PCR was carried out. Here immunoSEQ multiplex PCR was the method, and the copy in TCRdb shows in-frame clones only, minus some. The sample lists roughly 180,000 clones, roughly four fifths seen once, with 2.1% in the top ten. Trimming shortened V by 5 bases and J by 4 bases, and 9 bases separated the two germline ends. The CDR3 extends over 13 amino acids. Germline lookup yields CDR1 LNHNV and CDR2 YYDKDF (reference sequence).

This sequence was found in a woman aged 18-35 years in good health and CMV-seropositive. Sequencing was done on a sample of PBMCs. The chain recombines TRBV15 with TRBJ1-5, with D possibly TRBD1 on 6 matching bases. CDR3 region: CATSGGQNQPQHF. The CDR3, as DNA: TGTGCCACCAGCGGAGGACAGAATCAGCCCCAGCATTTT.